This T cell receptor beta chain emerged from a study of siplizumab effects on memory and regulatory T cells. For every sample, some 9 x 10^4 TCR templates were assayed. Assay: immunoSEQ multiplex PCR; the TCRdb copy retains only in-frame clones and omits some. The sample has approximately 100,000 clones, about 94% seen once. V lost 0 bases and J lost 0, with 6 bases in between. Germline CDR1 reads MNHNS; CDR2 reads SASEGT. This CDR3 comprises 14 residues. Findings and limits, study-wide: Siplizumab produced a significant reduction in alloreactive sequences that were traceable to unstimulated CD4+ memory cells. Siplizumab gave mappable alloreactive CD4+ clones an average Treg-derived fraction of about 69%, against around 27% in controls. In roughly 75-95% of proliferating CD4+ or CD8+ clones, a naive or memory phenotype could not be assigned.

Points on this clone: Antigen specificity is unknown.

V usage is TRBV6-1 and J usage is TRBJ2-7; no reliable D call. The origin of this receptor is a human donor in good health. The sequenced sample consisted of non-Treg CD4+ T cells sorted from blood. In DNA form, the CDR3 reads TGTGCCAGCAGTGAAGCGAGGATCTCCTACGAGCAGTACTTC. Amino acids: CASSEARISYEQYF.